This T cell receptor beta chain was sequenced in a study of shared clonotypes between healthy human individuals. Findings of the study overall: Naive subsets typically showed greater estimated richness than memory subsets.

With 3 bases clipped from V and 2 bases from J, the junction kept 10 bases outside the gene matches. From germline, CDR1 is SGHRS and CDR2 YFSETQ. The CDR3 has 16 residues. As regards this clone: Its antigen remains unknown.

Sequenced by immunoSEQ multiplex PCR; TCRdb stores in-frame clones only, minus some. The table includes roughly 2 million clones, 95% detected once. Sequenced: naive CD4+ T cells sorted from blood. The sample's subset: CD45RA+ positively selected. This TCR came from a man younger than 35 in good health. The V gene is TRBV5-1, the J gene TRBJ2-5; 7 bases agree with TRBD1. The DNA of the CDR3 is TGCGCCAGCAGCTGGGCTGGGACAGACATACAAGAGACCCAGTACTTC. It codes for CASSWAGTDIQETQYF.